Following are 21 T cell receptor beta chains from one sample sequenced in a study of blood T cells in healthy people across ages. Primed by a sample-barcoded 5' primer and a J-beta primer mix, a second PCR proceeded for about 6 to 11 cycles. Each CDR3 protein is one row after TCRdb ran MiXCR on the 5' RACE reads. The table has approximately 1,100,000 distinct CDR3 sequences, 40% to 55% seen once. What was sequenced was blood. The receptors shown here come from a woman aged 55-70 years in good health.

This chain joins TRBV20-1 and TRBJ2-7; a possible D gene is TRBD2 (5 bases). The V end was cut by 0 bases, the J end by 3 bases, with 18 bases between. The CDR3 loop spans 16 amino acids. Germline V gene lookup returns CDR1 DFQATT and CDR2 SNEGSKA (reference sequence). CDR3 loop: CSARDLGSGFHYEQYF. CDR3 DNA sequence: TGCAGTGCTAGAGATTTAGGATCGGGATTTCACTACGAGCAGTACTTC.

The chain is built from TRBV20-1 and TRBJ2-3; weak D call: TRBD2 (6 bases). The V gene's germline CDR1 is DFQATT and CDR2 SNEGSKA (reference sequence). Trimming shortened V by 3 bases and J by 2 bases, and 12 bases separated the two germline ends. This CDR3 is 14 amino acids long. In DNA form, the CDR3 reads TGCAGTGCTAGCTTAGGACTAATCACAGATACGCAGTATTTT. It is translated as CSASLGLITDTQYF.

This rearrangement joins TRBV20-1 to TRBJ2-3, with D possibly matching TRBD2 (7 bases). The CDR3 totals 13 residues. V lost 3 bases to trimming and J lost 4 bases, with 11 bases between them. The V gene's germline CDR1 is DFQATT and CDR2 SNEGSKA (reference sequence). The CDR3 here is CSARLGGADTQYF. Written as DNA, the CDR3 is TGCAGTGCTAGGCTAGGGGGGGCAGATACGCAGTATTTT.

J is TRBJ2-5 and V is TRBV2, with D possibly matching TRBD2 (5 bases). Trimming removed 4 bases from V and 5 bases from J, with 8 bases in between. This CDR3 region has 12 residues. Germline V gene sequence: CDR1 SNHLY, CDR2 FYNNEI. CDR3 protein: CASSVVAETQYF. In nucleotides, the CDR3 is TGTGCCAGCAGTGTTGTAGCGGAGACCCAGTACTTC.

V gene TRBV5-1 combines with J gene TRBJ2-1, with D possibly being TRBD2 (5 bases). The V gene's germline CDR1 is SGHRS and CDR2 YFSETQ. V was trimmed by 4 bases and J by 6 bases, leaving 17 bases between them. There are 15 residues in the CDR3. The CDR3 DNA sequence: TGCGCCAGCAGCCCGGATTTCGGGGTGGTCAATGAGCAGTTCTTC. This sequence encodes CASSPDFGVVNEQFF.

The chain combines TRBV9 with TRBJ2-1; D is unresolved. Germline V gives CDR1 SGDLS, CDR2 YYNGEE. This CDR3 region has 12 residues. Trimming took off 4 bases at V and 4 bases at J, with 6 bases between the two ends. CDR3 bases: TGTGCCAGCAGCTCCGTATACAATGAGCAGTTCTTC. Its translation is CASSSVYNEQFF.

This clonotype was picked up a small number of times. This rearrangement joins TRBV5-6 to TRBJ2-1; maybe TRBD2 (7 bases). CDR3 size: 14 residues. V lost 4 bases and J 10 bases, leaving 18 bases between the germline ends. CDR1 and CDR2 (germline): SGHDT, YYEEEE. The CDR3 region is CASSPALGGGEQFF. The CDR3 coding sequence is TGTGCCAGCAGCCCTGCCCTAGGGGGAGGGGAGCAGTTCTTC.

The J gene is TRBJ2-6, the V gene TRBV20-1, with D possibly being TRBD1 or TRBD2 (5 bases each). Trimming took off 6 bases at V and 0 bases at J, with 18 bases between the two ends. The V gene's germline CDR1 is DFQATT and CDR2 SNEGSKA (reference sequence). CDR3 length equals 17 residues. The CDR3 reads CSAPMGVGDSGANVLTF. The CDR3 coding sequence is TGCAGTGCCCCAATGGGGGTGGGTGACTCTGGGGCCAACGTCCTGACTTTC.

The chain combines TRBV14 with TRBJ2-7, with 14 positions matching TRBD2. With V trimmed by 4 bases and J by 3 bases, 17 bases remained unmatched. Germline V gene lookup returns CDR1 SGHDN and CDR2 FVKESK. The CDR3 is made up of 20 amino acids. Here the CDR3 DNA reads TGTGCCAGCAGCCCCGGGAGTCTGACTAGCGGGAGGGCCGGATACTACGAGCAGTACTTC. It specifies CASSPGSLTSGRAGYYEQYF.

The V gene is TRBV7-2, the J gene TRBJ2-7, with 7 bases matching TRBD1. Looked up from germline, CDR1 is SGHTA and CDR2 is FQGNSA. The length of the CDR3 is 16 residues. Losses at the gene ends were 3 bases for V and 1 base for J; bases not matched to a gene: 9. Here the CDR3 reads CASSFSAGTESYEQYF. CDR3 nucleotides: TGTGCCAGCAGCTTTTCGGCCGGGACAGAATCCTACGAGCAGTACTTC.

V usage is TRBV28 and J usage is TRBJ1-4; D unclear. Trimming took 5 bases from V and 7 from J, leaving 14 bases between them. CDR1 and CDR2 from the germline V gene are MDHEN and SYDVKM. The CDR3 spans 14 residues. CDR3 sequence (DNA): TGTGCCAGCAGTCTTCCTGGCAACCCTGAAAAACTGTTTTTT. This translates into CASSLPGNPEKLFF.

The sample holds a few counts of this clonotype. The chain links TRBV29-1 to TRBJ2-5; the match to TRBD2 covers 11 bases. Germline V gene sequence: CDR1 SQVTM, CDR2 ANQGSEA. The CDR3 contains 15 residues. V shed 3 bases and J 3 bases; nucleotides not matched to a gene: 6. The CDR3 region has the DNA TGCAGCGTTGAGGGGACTAGCGGTAACAAAGAGACCCAGTACTTC. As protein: CSVEGTSGNKETQYF.

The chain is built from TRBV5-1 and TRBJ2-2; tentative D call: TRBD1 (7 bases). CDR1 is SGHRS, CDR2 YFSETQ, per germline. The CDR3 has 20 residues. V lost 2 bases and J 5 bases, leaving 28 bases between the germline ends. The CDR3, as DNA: TGCGCCAGCAGCTTAGGGGGCCTCTTTGGACTATGGGCCCCAACCGGGGAGCTGTTTTTT. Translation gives CASSLGGLFGLWAPTGELFF.

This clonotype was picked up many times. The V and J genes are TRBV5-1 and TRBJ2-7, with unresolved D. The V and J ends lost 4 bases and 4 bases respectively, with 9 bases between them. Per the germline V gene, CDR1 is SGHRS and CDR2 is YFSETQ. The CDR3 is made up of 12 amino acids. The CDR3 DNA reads TGCGCCAGCAGCAACACCCGGTACGAGCAGTACTTC. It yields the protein CASSNTRYEQYF.

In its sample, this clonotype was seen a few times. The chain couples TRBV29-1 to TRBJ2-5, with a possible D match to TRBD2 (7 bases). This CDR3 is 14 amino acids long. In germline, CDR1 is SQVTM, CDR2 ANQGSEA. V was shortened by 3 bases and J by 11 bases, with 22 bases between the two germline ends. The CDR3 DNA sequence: TGCAGCGTTGATGGGGGCGGGAGCTCTGGAGAGCAGTACTTC. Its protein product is CSVDGGGSSGEQYF.

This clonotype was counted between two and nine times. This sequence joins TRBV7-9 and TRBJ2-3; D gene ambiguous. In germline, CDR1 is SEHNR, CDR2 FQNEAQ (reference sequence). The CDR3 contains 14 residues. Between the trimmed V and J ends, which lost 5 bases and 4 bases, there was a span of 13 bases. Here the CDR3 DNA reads TGTGCCAGCAGCCATAACCAGCCCCCAGATACGCAGTATTTT. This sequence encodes CASSHNQPPDTQYF.

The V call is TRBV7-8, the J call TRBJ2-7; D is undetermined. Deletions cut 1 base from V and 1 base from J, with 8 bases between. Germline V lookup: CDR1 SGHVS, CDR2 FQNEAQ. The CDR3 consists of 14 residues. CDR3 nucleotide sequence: TGTGCCAGCAGCTTAGATCCGGTTTCCTACGAGCAGTACTTC. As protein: CASSLDPVSYEQYF.

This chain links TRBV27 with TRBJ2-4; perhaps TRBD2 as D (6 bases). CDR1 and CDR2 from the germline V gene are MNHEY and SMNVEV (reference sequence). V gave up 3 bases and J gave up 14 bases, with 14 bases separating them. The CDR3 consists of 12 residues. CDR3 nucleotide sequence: TGTGCCAGCAGTTTGGGGGGTGGGGTGGAGTACTTC. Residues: CASSLGGGVEYF.

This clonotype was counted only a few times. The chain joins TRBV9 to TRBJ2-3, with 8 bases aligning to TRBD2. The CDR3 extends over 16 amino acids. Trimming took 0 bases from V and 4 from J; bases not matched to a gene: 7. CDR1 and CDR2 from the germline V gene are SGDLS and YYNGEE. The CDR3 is CASSVATAGGADTQYF. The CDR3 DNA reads TGTGCCAGCAGCGTAGCTACGGCGGGAGGTGCAGATACGCAGTATTTT.

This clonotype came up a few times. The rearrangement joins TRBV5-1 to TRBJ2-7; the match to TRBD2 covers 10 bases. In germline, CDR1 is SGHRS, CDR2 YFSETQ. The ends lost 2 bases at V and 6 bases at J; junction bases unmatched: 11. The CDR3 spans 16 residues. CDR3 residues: CASSFNLAGDIGEQYF. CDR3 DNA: TGCGCCAGCAGCTTTAATCTAGCGGGAGATATAGGCGAGCAGTACTTC. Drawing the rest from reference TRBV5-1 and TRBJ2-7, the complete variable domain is KAGVTQTPRYLIKTRGQQVTLSCSPISGHRSVSWYQQTPGQGLQFLFEYFSETQRNKGNFPGRFSGRQFSNSRSEMNVSTLELGDSALYLCASSFNLAGDIGEQYFGPGTRLTVT.

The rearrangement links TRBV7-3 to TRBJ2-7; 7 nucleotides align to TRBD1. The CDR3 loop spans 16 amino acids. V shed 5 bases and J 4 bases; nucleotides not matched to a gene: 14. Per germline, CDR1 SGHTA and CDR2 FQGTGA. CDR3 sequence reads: CASSLIPETGSYEQYF. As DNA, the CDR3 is TGTGCCAGCAGCCTAATCCCCGAGACAGGGTCGTACGAGCAGTACTTC.